A single sample is the source of the 20 T cell receptor beta chains below, sequenced in a study of cytotoxic CD8 clonotypes in ibrutinib-treated CLL. Method: immunoSEQ multiplex PCR; TCRdb's copy keeps in-frame clones and lacks some. The data show fewer than 85,000 clones, roughly 77% seen once. The sequenced sample was PBMCs, obtained after 12 months of ibrutinib treatment. The receptors shown here come from a human donor with chronic lymphocytic leukemia.

V is TRBV7-8 and J is TRBJ1-5; D gene unclear. The V gene lost 1 base and the J gene lost 1 base, with 8 bases spanning the gap. Germline CDR1 reads SGHVS; CDR2 reads FQNEAQ. This CDR3 contains 15 residues. The CDR3 protein is CASSLGAGSNQPQHF. DNA for the CDR3: TGTGCCAGCAGCTTAGGGGCGGGGAGCAATCAGCCCCAGCATTTT.

The J gene is TRBJ2-5, the V gene TRBV19; D may be TRBD1 (5 bases). The V and J ends lost 5 bases and 2 bases respectively, with 9 bases between them. CDR1 LNHDA and CDR2 SQIVND come from the germline V gene (reference sequence). This CDR3 is 13 amino acids long. The CDR3 nucleotides are TGTGCCAGTAGTGGGTCAGGGCAAGAGACCCAGTACTTC. Its protein product is CASSGSGQETQYF.

The chain employs TRBV27 and TRBJ2-7; D possibly corresponds to TRBD2 (5 bases). Germline V gene sequence: CDR1 MNHEY, CDR2 SMNVEV (reference sequence). The V end was cut by 6 bases, the J end by 12 bases, with 30 bases between. This CDR3 region has 16 residues. The CDR3 DNA reads as TGTGCCAGCAGCCCCTTTGCCCCCCTGGGTGGGCGCGAGGGGTACTTC. Encoded protein: CASSPFAPLGGREGYF.

This chain joins TRBV25-1 and TRBJ2-2; D remains unclear. V lost 3 bases and J 3 bases, leaving 11 bases between the germline ends. Looked up from germline, CDR1 is MGHDK and CDR2 is SYGVNS. The CDR3 contains 15 residues. The CDR3 DNA sequence: TGTGCCAGCAGTGATCCTGGGCACTACACCGGGGAGCTGTTTTTT. Protein sequence: CASSDPGHYTGELFF.

The rearrangement links TRBV29-1 to TRBJ1-2, with 11 positions matching TRBD1. Germline V gene sequence: CDR1 SQVTM, CDR2 ANQGSEA. The CDR3 covers 13 residues. Germline trimming cut 7 bases from V and 8 bases from J; bases unmatched to any gene: 9. CDR3 residues: CSGRDRGIGGYTF. In DNA form, the CDR3 reads TGCAGCGGGCGGGACAGGGGGATCGGCGGCTACACCTTC.

This chain connects TRBV6-5 to TRBJ2-7; possibly TRBD1 or TRBD2 for D (5 bases each). Trimming took off 10 bases at V and 0 bases at J, with 13 bases between the two ends. There are 13 residues in the CDR3. Germline V CDR1 and CDR2: MNHEY, SVGAGI. Here the CDR3 reads CATFRDGSYEQYF. The CDR3 DNA reads TGTGCCACCTTTCGGGACGGCTCCTACGAGCAGTACTTC.

The chain has TRBV10-3 and TRBJ1-2, with D perhaps matching TRBD1 (6 bases). The germline V gene has CDR1 ENHRY and CDR2 SYGVKD. V was cut by 1 base and J by 7 bases, with 13 bases left in between. This CDR3 region has 14 residues. The CDR3 reads CAISELGAGGGYTF. Here the CDR3 DNA reads TGTGCCATCAGTGAGTTGGGGGCCGGGGGTGGCTACACCTTC.

This clone showed up just a few times. The chain uses TRBV29-1 and TRBJ1-1; 8 bases are shared with TRBD1. The CDR3 runs to 11 residues. Losses at the gene ends were 4 bases for V and 11 bases for J; bases not matched to a gene: 6. The germline V gene has CDR1 SQVTM and CDR2 ANQGSEA. This chain's CDR3 is CSVVGTGYAFF. The CDR3 DNA is TGCAGCGTTGTAGGGACAGGATACGCTTTCTTT.

The gene calls are TRBV7-8 and TRBJ2-7; 9 nucleotides agree with TRBD1. The ends lost 3 bases at V and 3 bases at J; junction bases unmatched: 9. The CDR3 loop spans 16 amino acids. Germline V gene lookup returns CDR1 SGHVS and CDR2 FQNEAQ. The CDR3 spells CASSLQDRGDHYEQYF. In DNA, the CDR3 is TGTGCCAGCAGCTTGCAGGACAGGGGCGACCACTACGAGCAGTACTTC.

The rearrangement links TRBV29-1 to TRBJ2-6; D uncertain. Germline lookup yields CDR1 SQVTM and CDR2 ANQGSEA. The CDR3 is 12 residues long. The V gene lost 3 bases and the J gene lost 4 bases, with 4 bases spanning the gap. In nucleotides, the CDR3 is TGCAGCGTTGAGGCGGGGGCCAACGTCCTGACTTTC. This sequence encodes CSVEAGANVLTF.

The V call is TRBV27, the J call TRBJ1-1; D is unresolved. CDR3 size: 13 residues. Germline V gene lookup returns CDR1 MNHEY and CDR2 SMNVEV (reference sequence). With 3 bases removed from V and 1 base from J, the gap between germline ends came to 6 bases. The CDR3 region has the DNA TGTGCCAGCAGTTTTGTACCGAACACTGAAGCTTTCTTT. Its protein is CASSFVPNTEAFF.

V and J are TRBV11-2 and TRBJ1-2; 10 bases are a match to TRBD1. This CDR3 contains 16 residues. The V and J ends lost 5 bases and 8 bases, in that order; junction bases with no gene match: 14. Germline V gives CDR1 SGHAT, CDR2 FQNNGV. For the CDR3, the DNA is TGTGCCAGCAGCGAGGCCGGGACAGGGGTCCCCTGGGGCTACACCTTC. It specifies CASSEAGTGVPWGYTF.

The chain employs TRBV4-2 and TRBJ1-2; D is possibly TRBD1 (6 bases). Germline-derived CDR1 and CDR2 are LGHNA and YNFKEQ. V gave up 6 bases and J gave up 0 bases, with 14 bases separating them. This CDR3 comprises 15 residues. CDR3 sequence (DNA): TGTGCCAGCAGGCCGACCGGGACATCTAACTATGGCTACACCTTC. It is translated as CASRPTGTSNYGYTF.

This sequence joins TRBV6-5 and TRBJ1-2; TRBD1 is a possible D gene (5 bases). From germline, CDR1 is MNHEY and CDR2 SVGAGI. Trimming left V 6 bases short and J 6 bases short, with 11 bases between. The CDR3 extends over 12 amino acids. The DNA of the CDR3 is TGTGCCAGCAGCCCTGGGGCAGATGGCTACACCTTC. Its translation: CASSPGADGYTF.

V and J are TRBV28 and TRBJ1-2; no definite D call. The germline V gene has CDR1 MDHEN and CDR2 SYDVKM. This CDR3 is 12 amino acids long. V was cut by 3 bases and J by 4 bases, with 6 bases left in between. The CDR3 DNA sequence: TGTGCCAGCAGTTTGGACGGCTATGGCTACACCTTC. Its translation is CASSLDGYGYTF.

This chain joins TRBV5-4 and TRBJ2-2, with 8 bases aligning to TRBD2. This CDR3 is built from 17 residues. CDR1 and CDR2 from the germline V gene are SGHNT and YYREEE (reference sequence). With 0 bases clipped from V and 4 bases from J, the junction kept 8 bases outside the gene matches. The CDR3 reads CASSLAPGRAPTGELFF. The CDR3 DNA sequence: TGTGCCAGCAGCTTGGCACCCGGGAGGGCCCCCACCGGGGAGCTGTTTTTT.

The chain has TRBV5-1 and TRBJ2-7, with 10 positions matching TRBD2. This CDR3 is 21 amino acids long. Germline V gives CDR1 SGHRS, CDR2 YFSETQ. Trimming cost V 2 bases and J 4 bases; bases outside gene matches: 24. The CDR3 DNA follows: TGCGCCAGCAGCTTTATCGGGGCAGCTAGCGGGAGTTTTGCCCCCTTGTACGAGCAGTACTTC. This translates into CASSFIGAASGSFAPLYEQYF.

The DNA of the CDR3 is TGCGCCAGCAGCTCTAACGCTGGCTCAGCCTACGAGCAGTACTTC. This sequence encodes CASSSNAGSAYEQYF. The V and J genes are TRBV5-1 and TRBJ2-7; D gene uncertain. CDR1 is SGHRS and CDR2 is YFSETQ in the germline V gene. The V end was cut by 3 bases, the J end by 2 bases, with 15 bases between. The CDR3 runs 15 residues.

This chain connects TRBV28 to TRBJ1-5, with 7 bases identical to TRBD1. The length of the CDR3 is 15 residues. The J segment lost 5 bases and the V segment lost 5 bases, leaving 9 bases of the junction unmatched. Germline CDR1 and CDR2: MDHEN and SYDVKM. Here the CDR3 reads CASSPRDRNHQPQHF. The CDR3 nucleotides read TGTGCCAGCAGTCCCCGGGACAGAAACCATCAGCCCCAGCATTTT.

This chain joins TRBV28 and TRBJ2-2; D ambiguous. Per germline, CDR1 MDHEN and CDR2 SYDVKM. The V end was cut by 4 bases, the J end by 3 bases, with 6 bases between. This CDR3 comprises 13 residues. CDR3 bases: TGTGCCAGCAGTTCCAGATACACCGGGGAGCTGTTTTTT. The encoded protein is CASSSRYTGELFF.